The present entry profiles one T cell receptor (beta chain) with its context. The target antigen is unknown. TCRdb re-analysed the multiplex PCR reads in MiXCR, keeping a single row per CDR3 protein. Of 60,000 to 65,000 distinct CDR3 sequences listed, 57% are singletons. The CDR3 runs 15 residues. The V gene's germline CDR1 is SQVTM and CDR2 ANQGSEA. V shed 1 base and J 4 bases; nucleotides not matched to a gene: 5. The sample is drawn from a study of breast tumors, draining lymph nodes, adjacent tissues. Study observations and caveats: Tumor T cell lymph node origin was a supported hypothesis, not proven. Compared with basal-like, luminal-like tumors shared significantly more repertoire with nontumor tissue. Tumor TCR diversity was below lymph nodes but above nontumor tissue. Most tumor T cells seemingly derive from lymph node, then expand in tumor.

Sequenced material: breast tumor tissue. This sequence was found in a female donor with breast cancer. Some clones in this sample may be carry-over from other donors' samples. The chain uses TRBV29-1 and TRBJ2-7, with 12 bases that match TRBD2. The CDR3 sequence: CSVEGLAGGLYEQYF. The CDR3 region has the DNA TGCAGCGTTGAAGGTCTAGCGGGAGGGCTATACGAGCAGTACTTC.